This note documents a single T cell receptor (beta chain) sequence. TCRdb's table, derived via immunoSEQ multiplex PCR, lists solely in-frame clones and lacks some. The profile shows about 220,000 clones, approximately 81% of them singletons. These data are taken from a study of blood T cell repertoires in COVID-19. Material for sequencing was peripheral blood. This TCR was sampled from a man in his fifties or sixties who had recovered from COVID-19.

CDR3 amino acids: CASSAGTGLNGDTEAFF. The CDR3 bases are TGTGCCAGCAGTGCCGGGACAGGATTAAACGGGGACACTGAAGCTTTCTTT. This chain links TRBV6-1 with TRBJ1-1, with TRBD1 matching over 8 bases. V dropped 4 bases and J dropped 3; count of bases not matched to a gene: 13. Germline assignment: CDR1 MNHNS and CDR2 SASEGT. This CDR3 contains 17 residues.